The following is a T cell receptor beta chain sequence with its context. The data are from a study of blood T cell repertoires in COVID-19. Study summary: The United States, Italy and Spain were the sources of the acute and convalescent COVID-19 samples.

This table comes from immunoSEQ multiplex PCR, and its TCRdb copy is limited to in-frame clones, with some not included. Among 100,000 to 150,000 clones listed, 80% to 85% were seen once. The CDR3 totals 14 residues. V lost 1 base to trimming and J lost 4 bases, with 10 bases between them. Germline V gene sequence: CDR1 MNHEY, CDR2 SVGAGI. The source of this sequence is a woman in her fifties or sixties with acute or convalescent COVID-19. V gene TRBV6-5 combines with J gene TRBJ1-1, with unresolved D. Specimen: peripheral blood. Written as DNA, the CDR3 is TGTGCCAGCAGTTACTACGAGGGAGGCACTGAAGCTTTCTTT. Protein: CASSYYEGGTEAFF.